A selection of T cell receptor beta chains follows, all from one sample in a study of vaccination and CD4 T cells after COVID-19. Antigens of these TCRs are unknown. TCRdb recomputed calls from the PCR reads with MiXCR, one row per CDR3 protein. The table has 15,000 to 17,000 distinct CDR3 sequences, more than 45% seen once. Material for sequencing was CD4+ T cells from blood, cultured in vitro. The receptor source for this set is a human donor who had recovered from COVID-19. Each CDR3 is given with its conserved first and last residue. A D gene is named only where the DNA matches it firmly. Size values are once, few and many counts, or a class for expanded clones, and some rows have none.

TRBV28	.	13	.	TRBJ1-1	CASTLGGNTEAFF	TGTGCCAGCACCCTAGGGGGGAACACTGAAGCTTTCTTT
TRBV7-9	TRBD1	15	few	TRBJ1-5	CASSSKGAGNQPQHF	TGTGCCAGCAGCTCCAAGGGGGCGGGCAATCAGCCCCAGCATTTT
TRBV19	TRBD1	18	.	TRBJ1-5	CASSTARLGTGGNQPQHF	TGTGCCAGTAGTACCGCGAGGCTCGGGACAGGGGGTAATCAGCCCCAGCATTTT
TRBV6-2/TRBV6-3	.	17	.	TRBJ2-1	CASSYSKTASSYNEQFF	TGTGCCAGCAGTTACTCTAAGACAGCGAGCTCCTACAATGAGCAGTTCTTC
TRBV19	.	15	few	TRBJ1-6	CASSTGGQAGSPLHF	TGTGCCAGTAGTACAGGTGGGCAGGCGGGATCACCCCTCCACTTT
TRBV5-6	TRBD1	16	.	TRBJ1-1	CASSPSTGQASLPAFF	TGTGCCAGCAGCCCCTCGACCGGACAGGCTTCCCTGCCTGCTTTCTTT
TRBV5-5	.	14	.	TRBJ2-7	CASSLVGTTSEQYF	TGTGCCAGCAGCTTGGTAGGTACGACGTCCGAGCAGTACTTC
TRBV30	.	12	.	TRBJ1-2	CAWRFSRDGYTF	TGTGCCTGGAGATTTTCCCGGGATGGCTACACCTTC
TRBV20-1	.	15	few	TRBJ2-4	CSASGGTGAKNIQYF	TGCAGTGCTAGTGGGGGGACCGGTGCCAAAAACATTCAGTACTTC
TRBV6-1	.	13	.	TRBJ1-1	CASSATFGTEAFF	TGTGCCAGCAGTGCAACTTTTGGGACTGAAGCTTTCTTT
TRBV11-3	.	14	.	TRBJ1-1	CASSRSQWDTEAFF	TGTGCCAGCAGCAGGAGCCAATGGGACACTGAAGCTTTCTTT
TRBV6-2/TRBV6-3	TRBD2	22	.	TRBJ2-7	CASSPFGSVHGLAGVLTYEQYF	TGTGCCAGCAGTCCTTTCGGATCGGTCCACGGACTAGCGGGAGTCCTAACCTACGAGCAGTACTTC
TRBV27	.	16	.	TRBJ2-2	CASSLYSGVGTGELFF	TGTGCCAGCAGTTTATATTCGGGAGTAGGGACCGGGGAGCTGTTTTTT
TRBV6-1	.	13	.	TRBJ1-6	CASRRLEDSPLHF	TGTGCCAGCCGCCGGCTGGAGGATTCACCCCTCCACTTT
TRBV10-3	.	11	.	TRBJ2-3	CAISVGDTQYF	TGTGCCATCAGTGTGGGGGATACGCAGTATTTT